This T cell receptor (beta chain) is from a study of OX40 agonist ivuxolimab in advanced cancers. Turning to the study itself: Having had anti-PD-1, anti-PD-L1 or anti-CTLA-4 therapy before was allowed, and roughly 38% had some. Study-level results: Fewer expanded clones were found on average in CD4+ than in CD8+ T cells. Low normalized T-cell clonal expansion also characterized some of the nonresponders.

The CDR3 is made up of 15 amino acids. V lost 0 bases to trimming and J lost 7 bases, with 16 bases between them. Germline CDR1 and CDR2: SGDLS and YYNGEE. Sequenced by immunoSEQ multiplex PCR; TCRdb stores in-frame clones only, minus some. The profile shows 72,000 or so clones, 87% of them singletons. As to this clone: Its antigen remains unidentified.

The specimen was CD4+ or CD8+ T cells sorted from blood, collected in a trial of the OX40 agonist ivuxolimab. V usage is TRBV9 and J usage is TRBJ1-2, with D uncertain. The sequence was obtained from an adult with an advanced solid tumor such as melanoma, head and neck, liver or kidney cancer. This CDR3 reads CASSVAWARDGGYTF. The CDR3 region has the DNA TGTGCCAGCAGCGTAGCCTGGGCCCGTGACGGTGGCTACACCTTC.